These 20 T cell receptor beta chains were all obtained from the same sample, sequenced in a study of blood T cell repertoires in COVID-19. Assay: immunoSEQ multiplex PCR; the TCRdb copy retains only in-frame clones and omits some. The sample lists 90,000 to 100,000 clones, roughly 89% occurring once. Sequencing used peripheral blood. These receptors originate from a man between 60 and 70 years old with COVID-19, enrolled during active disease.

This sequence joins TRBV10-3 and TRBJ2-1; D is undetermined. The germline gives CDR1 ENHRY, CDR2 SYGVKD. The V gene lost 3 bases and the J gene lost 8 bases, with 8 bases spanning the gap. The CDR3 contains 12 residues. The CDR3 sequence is CAISDPVDEQFF. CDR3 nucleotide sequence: TGTGCCATCAGTGATCCTGTCGATGAGCAGTTCTTC.

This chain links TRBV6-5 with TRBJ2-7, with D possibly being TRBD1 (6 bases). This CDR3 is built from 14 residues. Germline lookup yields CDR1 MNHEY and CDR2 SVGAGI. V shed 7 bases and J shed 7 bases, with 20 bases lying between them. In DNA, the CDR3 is TGTGCCAGCACTAAGGACAGCGACCGCAGGGAGCAGTACTTC. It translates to CASTKDSDRREQYF.

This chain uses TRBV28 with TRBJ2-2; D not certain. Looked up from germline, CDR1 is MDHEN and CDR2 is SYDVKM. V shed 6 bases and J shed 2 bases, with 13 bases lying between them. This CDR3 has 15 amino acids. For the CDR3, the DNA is TGTGCCAGCAGGAGCCGGCGGCTTAACACCGGGGAGCTGTTTTTT. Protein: CASRSRRLNTGELFF. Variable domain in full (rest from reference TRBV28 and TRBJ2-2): DVKVTQSSRYLVKRTGEKVFLECVQDMDHENMFWYRQDPGLGLRLIYFSYDVKMKEKGDIPEGYSVSREKKERFSLILESASTNQTSMYLCASRSRRLNTGELFFGEGSRLTVL.

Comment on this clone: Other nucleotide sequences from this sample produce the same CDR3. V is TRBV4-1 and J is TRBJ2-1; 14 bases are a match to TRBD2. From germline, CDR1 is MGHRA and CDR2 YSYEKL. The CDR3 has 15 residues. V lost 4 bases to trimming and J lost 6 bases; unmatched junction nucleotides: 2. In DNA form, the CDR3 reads TGCGCCAGCAGCCCGGGACTAGCGGGAGCCAATGAGCAGTTCTTC. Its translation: CASSPGLAGANEQFF.

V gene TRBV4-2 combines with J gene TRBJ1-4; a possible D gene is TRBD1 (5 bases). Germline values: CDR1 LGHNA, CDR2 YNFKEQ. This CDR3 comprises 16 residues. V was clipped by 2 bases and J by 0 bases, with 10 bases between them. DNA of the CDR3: TGTGCCAGCAGCCAAACCGGGACTTCAACTAATGAAAAACTGTTTTTT. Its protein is CASSQTGTSTNEKLFF.

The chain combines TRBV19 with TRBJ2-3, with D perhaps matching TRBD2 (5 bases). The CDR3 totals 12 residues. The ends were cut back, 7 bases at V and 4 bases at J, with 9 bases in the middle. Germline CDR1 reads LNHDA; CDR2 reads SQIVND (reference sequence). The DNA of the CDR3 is TGTGCCAGTAAGAGCGGATCAGATACGCAGTATTTT. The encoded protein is CASKSGSDTQYF. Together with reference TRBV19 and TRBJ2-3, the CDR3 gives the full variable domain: DGGITQSPKYLFRKEGQNVTLSCEQNLNHDAMYWYRQDPGQGLRLIYYSQIVNDFQKGDIAEGYSVSREKKESFPLTVTSAQKNPTAFYLCASKSGSDTQYFGPGTRLTVL.

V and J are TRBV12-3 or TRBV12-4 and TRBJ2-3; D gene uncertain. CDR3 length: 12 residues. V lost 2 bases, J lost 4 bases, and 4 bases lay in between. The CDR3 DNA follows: TGTGCCAGCAGTTTACCCGCAGATACGCAGTATTTT. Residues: CASSLPADTQYF.

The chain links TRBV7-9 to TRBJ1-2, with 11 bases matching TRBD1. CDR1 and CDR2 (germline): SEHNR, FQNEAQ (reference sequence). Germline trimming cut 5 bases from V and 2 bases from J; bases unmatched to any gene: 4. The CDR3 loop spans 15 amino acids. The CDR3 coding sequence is TGTGCCAGCAGCCCCTGGACAGGGGGCAACTATGGCTACACCTTC. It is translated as CASSPWTGGNYGYTF.

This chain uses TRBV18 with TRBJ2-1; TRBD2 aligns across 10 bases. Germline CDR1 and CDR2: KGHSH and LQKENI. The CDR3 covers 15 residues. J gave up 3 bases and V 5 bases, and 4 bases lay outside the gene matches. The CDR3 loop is CASSIAGGLYNEQFF. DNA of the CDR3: TGTGCCAGCTCAATAGCGGGAGGACTCTACAATGAGCAGTTCTTC.

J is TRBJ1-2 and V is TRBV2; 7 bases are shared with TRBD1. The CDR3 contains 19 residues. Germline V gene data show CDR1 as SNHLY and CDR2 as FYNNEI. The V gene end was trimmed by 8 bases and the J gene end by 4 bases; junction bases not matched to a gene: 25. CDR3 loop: CASWSRGLPGREGAYGYTF. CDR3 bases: TGTGCCAGCTGGTCCCGGGGCCTTCCGGGACGGGAGGGGGCCTATGGCTACACCTTC.

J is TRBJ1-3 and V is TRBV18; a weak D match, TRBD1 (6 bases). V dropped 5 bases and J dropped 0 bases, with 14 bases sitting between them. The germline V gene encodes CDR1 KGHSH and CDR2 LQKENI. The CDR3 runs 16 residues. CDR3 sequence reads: CASSKQGPLSGNTIYF. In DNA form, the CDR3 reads TGTGCCAGCTCAAAACAGGGCCCCCTCTCTGGAAACACCATATATTTT.

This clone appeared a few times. The CDR3 region is CSVEGTGGFNYGYTF. As DNA, the CDR3 is TGCAGCGTTGAAGGGACAGGGGGTTTTAACTATGGCTACACCTTC. This chain joins TRBV29-1 and TRBJ1-2, with 10 bases fitting TRBD1. Per the germline V gene, CDR1 is SQVTM and CDR2 is ANQGSEA. V shed 1 base and J 1 base; nucleotides not matched to a gene: 3. The CDR3 is 15 residues long.

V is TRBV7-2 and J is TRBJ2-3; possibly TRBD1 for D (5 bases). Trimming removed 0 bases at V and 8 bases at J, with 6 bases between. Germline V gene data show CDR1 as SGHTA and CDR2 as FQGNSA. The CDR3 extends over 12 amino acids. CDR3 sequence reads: CASSLARGTQYF. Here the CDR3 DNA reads TGTGCCAGCAGCTTAGCTAGGGGTACGCAGTATTTT. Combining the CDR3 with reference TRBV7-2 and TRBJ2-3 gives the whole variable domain GAGVSQSPSNKVTEKGKDVELRCDPISGHTALYWYRQSLGQGLEFLIYFQGNSAPDKSGLPSDRFSAERTGGSVSTLTIQRTQQEDSAVYLCASSLARGTQYFGPGTRLTVL.

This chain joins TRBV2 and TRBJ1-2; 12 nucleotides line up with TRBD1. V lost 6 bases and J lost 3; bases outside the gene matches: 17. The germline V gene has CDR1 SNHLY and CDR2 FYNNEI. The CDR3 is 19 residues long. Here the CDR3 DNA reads TGTGCCAGCAGCGAACAACCATTACCCGGGACAGGGGGCGACTATGGCTACACCTTC. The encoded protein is CASSEQPLPGTGGDYGYTF.

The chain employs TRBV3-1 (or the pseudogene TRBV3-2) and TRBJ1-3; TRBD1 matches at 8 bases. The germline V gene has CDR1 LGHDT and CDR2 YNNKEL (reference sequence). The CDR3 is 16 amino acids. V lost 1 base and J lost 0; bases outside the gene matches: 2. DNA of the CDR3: TGTGCCAGCAGCCAAGGGACAGGGAGCTCTGGAAACACCATATATTTT. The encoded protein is CASSQGTGSSGNTIYF.

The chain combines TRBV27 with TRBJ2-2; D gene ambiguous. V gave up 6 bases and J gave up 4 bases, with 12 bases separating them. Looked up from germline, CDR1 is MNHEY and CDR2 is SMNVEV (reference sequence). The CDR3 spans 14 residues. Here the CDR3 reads CASRTGVFTGELFF. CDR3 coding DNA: TGTGCCAGCAGGACGGGTGTCTTCACCGGGGAGCTGTTTTTT.

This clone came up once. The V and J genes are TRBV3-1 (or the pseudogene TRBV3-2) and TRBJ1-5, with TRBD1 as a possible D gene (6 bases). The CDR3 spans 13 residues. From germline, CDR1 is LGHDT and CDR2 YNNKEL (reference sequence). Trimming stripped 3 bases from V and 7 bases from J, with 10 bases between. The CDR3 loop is CASSHGGGQPQHF. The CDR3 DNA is TGTGCCAGCAGCCATGGGGGGGGCCAGCCCCAGCATTTT.

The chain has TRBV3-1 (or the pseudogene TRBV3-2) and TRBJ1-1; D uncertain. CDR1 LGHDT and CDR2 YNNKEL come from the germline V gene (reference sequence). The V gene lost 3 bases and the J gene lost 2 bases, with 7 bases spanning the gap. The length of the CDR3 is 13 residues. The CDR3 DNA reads TGTGCCAGCAGCCACGCGAGAAACACTGAAGCTTTCTTT. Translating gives CASSHARNTEAFF.

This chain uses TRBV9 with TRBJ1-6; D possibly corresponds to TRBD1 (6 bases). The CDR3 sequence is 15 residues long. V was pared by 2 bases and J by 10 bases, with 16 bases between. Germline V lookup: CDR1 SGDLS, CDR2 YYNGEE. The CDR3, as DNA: TGTGCCAGCAGCGTCGGGCAGGGGTGGGGGTCACCCCTCCACTTT. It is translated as CASSVGQGWGSPLHF.

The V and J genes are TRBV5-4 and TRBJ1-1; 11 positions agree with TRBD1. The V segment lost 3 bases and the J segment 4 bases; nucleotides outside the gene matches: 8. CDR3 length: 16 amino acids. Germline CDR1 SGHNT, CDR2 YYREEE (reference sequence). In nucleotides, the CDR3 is TGTGCCAGCAGCTGGGGACAGGGGGGAGCTGGCACTGAAGCTTTCTTT. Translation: CASSWGQGGAGTEAFF.